A selection of T cell receptor beta chains follows, all from one sample in a study of cytomegalovirus exposure and HLA in healthy donors. Assay: immunoSEQ multiplex PCR; the TCRdb copy retains only in-frame clones and omits some. The table has 120,000 or so clones, around 88% seen once. The sequenced sample was PBMCs. The receptors were gathered from a young man in good health and CMV-seronegative. Both conserved end residues are trimmed from each CDR3.

CDR3aa: ASSPSVQGSTDTQY
j_gene: TRBJ2-3
v_gene: TRBV18

CDR3aa: ASGDRVNYGYT
j_gene: TRBJ1-2
v_gene: TRBV21-1

CDR3aa: AISNSGGTDTQY
j_gene: TRBJ2-3
v_gene: TRBV10-3

CDR3aa: ASSPGHYYEQY
j_gene: TRBJ2-7
v_gene: TRBV27

CDR3aa: ASSPGQLYYEQY
j_gene: TRBJ2-7
v_gene: TRBV19

CDR3aa: ASSGPVGGYT
j_gene: TRBJ1-2
v_gene: TRBV5-6

CDR3aa: ASSPGQTTNEKLF
j_gene: TRBJ1-4
v_gene: TRBV28

CDR3aa: ASNAGGLAKNIQY
j_gene: TRBJ2-4
v_gene: TRBV19

CDR3aa: ASSSSSVNTDTQY
j_gene: TRBJ2-3
v_gene: TRBV5-1

CDR3aa: ALWGGEPSTDTQY
j_gene: TRBJ2-3
v_gene: TRBV30

CDR3aa: ASSSDRVGYEQY
j_gene: TRBJ2-7
v_gene: TRBV6-6

CDR3aa: ASGRATNYGYT
j_gene: TRBJ1-2
v_gene: TRBV10-2

CDR3aa: ASSISTTQETQY
j_gene: TRBJ2-5
v_gene: TRBV19

CDR3aa: AIGLAASEQY
j_gene: TRBJ2-7
v_gene: TRBV10-3

CDR3aa: ASSLGGGGGELF
j_gene: TRBJ2-2
v_gene: TRBV27

CDR3aa: AWTGTGGAMGYGYT
j_gene: TRBJ1-2
v_gene: TRBV30

CDR3aa: ASSRGQGTYEQY
j_gene: TRBJ2-7
v_gene: TRBV6-5

CDR3aa: ASSLAVGLAESYEQY
j_gene: TRBJ2-7
v_gene: TRBV7-9

CDR3aa: ASSLLVDSQETQY
j_gene: TRBJ2-5
v_gene: TRBV7-9

CDR3aa: SVIAADRYEQY
j_gene: TRBJ2-7
v_gene: TRBV29-1

CDR3aa: ASSPSSYEQY
j_gene: TRBJ2-7
v_gene: TRBV18

CDR3aa: ASSIGSLASYNEQF
j_gene: TRBJ2-1
v_gene: TRBV19

CDR3aa: ASSKAPDSPLH
j_gene: TRBJ1-6
v_gene: TRBV21-1

CDR3aa: ASSLPAESPQETQY
j_gene: TRBJ2-5
v_gene: TRBV28

CDR3aa: ASSQDPESVGGQETQY
j_gene: TRBJ2-5
v_gene: TRBV4-3

CDR3aa: SVGIRENTGELF
j_gene: TRBJ2-2
v_gene: TRBV29-1

CDR3aa: ATKGQGKAF
j_gene: TRBJ1-1
v_gene: TRBV6-5

CDR3aa: ASSSRTSGLYNEQF
j_gene: TRBJ2-1
v_gene: TRBV28

CDR3aa: ASSRPGLAGNEQY
j_gene: TRBJ2-7
v_gene: TRBV28

CDR3aa: ASSLEGQRLYYEQY
j_gene: TRBJ2-7
v_gene: TRBV5-1

CDR3aa: ASSLASGSSYEQY
j_gene: TRBJ2-7
v_gene: TRBV28

CDR3aa: ASSSSSRGLYRNQPQH
j_gene: TRBJ1-5
v_gene: TRBV5-1

CDR3aa: ASREPGQGFSTGELF
j_gene: TRBJ2-2
v_gene: TRBV6-1

CDR3aa: ASSLDWTGISYEQY
j_gene: TRBJ2-7
v_gene: TRBV5-1

CDR3aa: ASKREGVSGNTIY
j_gene: TRBJ1-3
v_gene: TRBV2

CDR3aa: ASSSRDRTETQY
j_gene: TRBJ2-5
v_gene: TRBV28

CDR3aa: ASSISQGLYEQY
j_gene: TRBJ2-7
v_gene: TRBV19

CDR3aa: ASSPWTSGRLNEQY
j_gene: TRBJ2-7
v_gene: TRBV28

CDR3aa: ASSGGDRVPHNEQF
j_gene: TRBJ2-1
v_gene: TRBV5-1

CDR3aa: ASSVGQGDRYGYT
j_gene: TRBJ1-2
v_gene: TRBV9

CDR3aa: SVRSSGANVLT
j_gene: TRBJ2-6
v_gene: TRBV29-1

CDR3aa: ASSLEGGIYNEQF
j_gene: TRBJ2-1
v_gene: TRBV7-8

CDR3aa: ASRRQGANQPQH
j_gene: TRBJ1-5
v_gene: TRBV6-1

CDR3aa: ASSPQGIREQPQH
j_gene: TRBJ1-5
v_gene: TRBV2

CDR3aa: ASQTADRDFNYGYT
j_gene: TRBJ1-2
v_gene: TRBV28

CDR3aa: ASSLALAGVLNEQF
j_gene: TRBJ2-1
v_gene: TRBV5-1

CDR3aa: ASKVGGLPGSPLH
j_gene: TRBJ1-6
v_gene: TRBV19

CDR3aa: ASSPGTGGDNEQF
j_gene: TRBJ2-1
v_gene: TRBV9

CDR3aa: ASSNEVGQNYEQY
j_gene: TRBJ2-7
v_gene: TRBV5-1

CDR3aa: SAKGLYEQY
j_gene: TRBJ2-7
v_gene: TRBV20-1

CDR3aa: ASERWGGTGELF
j_gene: TRBJ2-2
v_gene: TRBV6-5

CDR3aa: ASSSQTGSTEAF
j_gene: TRBJ1-1
v_gene: TRBV7-8

CDR3aa: SVDQSGIGYGYT
j_gene: TRBJ1-2
v_gene: TRBV29-1

CDR3aa: ASSIDLAGGSYNEQF
j_gene: TRBJ2-1
v_gene: TRBV19

CDR3aa: ASSLPGQVLGEQF
j_gene: TRBJ2-1
v_gene: TRBV11-3

CDR3aa: ASSFGQGYEQY
j_gene: TRBJ2-7
v_gene: TRBV27